This T cell receptor (beta chain) was documented in a study of PD-1 blockade in classical Hodgkin lymphoma (dated by TCRdb to the early 2020s). General notes on the study: Nivolumab dosing was 3 mg/kg intravenously every 2 weeks, continuing until either disease progression or unacceptable toxicity. The study used TCR beta sequencing and CyTOF to define a peripheral blood immune signature of response to PD-1 blockade in classical Hodgkin lymphoma. The paper as a whole reports these results and caveats: Diversity was lower in patients who began nivolumab less than 1 year after ASCT, so these patients were left out of later analyses to avoid confounding by immune reconstitution. The study was restricted to a single clinical trial cohort, and the causes of repertoire differences, possibly disease activity or prior therapy, were left undefined. Trial patients achieving complete response had baseline diversity similar to newly diagnosed patients, whereas partial responders and progressors had significantly lower diversity. Baseline TCR diversity was reported to be lower in newly diagnosed patients than in healthy donors and to be lower still in relapsed/refractory patients. By C4D1, a significant rise was seen in CD4+ TCR diversity but not in CD8+ TCR diversity (p=0.0027 vs p=0.16), and the rise was most apparent among complete responders (p=0.02).

Comment on this clone: The antigen it binds to is not known. Per-base quality was not reported, and no clone a single base away is much larger than it.

Per the publication, the time point label means: cycle 2 day 1 (C2D1) of nivolumab. All trial patients had relapsed after autologous stem cell transplantation, with cohorts A, B and C differing in prior brentuximab vedotin exposure. The trial cohort comprised a few dozen patients with relapsed/refractory classical Hodgkin lymphoma whose best overall responses were complete response, partial response or progressive disease. Single-agent nivolumab was administered to trial patients in the multi-cohort phase II CheckMate 205 trial. An independent review committee assessed best overall response by applying the 2007 International Working Group response criteria. Trial PBMCs were obtained immediately prior to nivolumab initiation (C1D1) and on therapy at cycle 2 day 1 and cycle 4 day 1. Peripheral blood was collected in 8 mL Vacutainer Cell Preparation Tubes, from which PBMCs were isolated by centrifugation and then cryopreserved.

Cut back by 2 bases and 8 bases, the V and J ends lie 12 bases apart. CDR1 and CDR2, looked up from the germline V gene, are SGHTA and FQGNSA. Including cysteine and phenylalanine, the CDR3 has 13 amino acids. Solely the CDR3 DNA is kept, with 39 bases framed from the first base. The Qiagen DNeasy kit was used to extract genomic DNA from unsorted PBMCs and from the negatively selected CD4+ and CD8+ fractions. TCR beta CDR3 regions were subjected to amplification by immunoSEQ multiplex PCR with primers that anneal to V and J segments. Amplification bias was minimized using a synthetic immune receptor repertoire, and residual bias was removed computationally after sequencing. In the source study's methods: Custom Python scripts were used to quantify repertoire diversity as the Shannon entropy index. The unsorted, CD4+ and CD8+ repertoires were each analyzed separately, with the exception of combined analyses, where CD4+ and CD8+ sequences were merged in silico. Clonal expansion was defined as at least a 2-fold frequency increase after treatment relative to C1D1, with a pseudocount of 0.5 for undetected baseline clones. Singleton clones were defined as clones with 0 or 1 copy at C1D1, and non-singleton clones were defined as clones with 2 or more copies. Clones expanded in unsorted samples were assigned a CD4+, CD8+ or unknown annotation through matching of protein sequences in sorted samples from the same patient. Wilcoxon tests on paired samples were used to test changes in diversity from C1D1 to C4D1. In TCRdb, the immuneACCESS table is reduced to in-frame sequences with V and J assigned. These tables do not hold every clone; where another copy was compared, an unresolved V gene accounts for under half, and the others remain unexplained. V and J calls and clone size come straight from that table; D and trimming were deduced from the DNA. The sample includes about 18,000 clones, with 79% observed a single time. Together, the top ten hold 15% to 20% of the sample.

The chain joins TRBV7-2 to TRBJ1-2; TRBD1 is perhaps the D gene, given 6 matching bases. This sample comprised peripheral blood mononuclear cells (PBMCs), obtained before the second cycle of nivolumab. The origin of this receptor is a human donor with classical Hodgkin lymphoma. The DNA sequence is as follows: TGTGCCAGCAGCTTATGGGCAGGGGAGGGCTACACCTTC. Translated, it gives CASSLWAGEGYTF.